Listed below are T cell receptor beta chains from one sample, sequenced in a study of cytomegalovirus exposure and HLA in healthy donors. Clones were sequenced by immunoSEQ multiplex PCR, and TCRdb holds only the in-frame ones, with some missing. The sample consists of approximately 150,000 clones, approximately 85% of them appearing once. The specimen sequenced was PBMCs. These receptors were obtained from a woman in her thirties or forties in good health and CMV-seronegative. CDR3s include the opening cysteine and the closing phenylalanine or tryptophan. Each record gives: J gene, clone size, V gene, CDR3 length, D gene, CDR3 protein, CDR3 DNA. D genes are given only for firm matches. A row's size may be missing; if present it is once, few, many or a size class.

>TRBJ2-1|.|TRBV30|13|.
CAWSVPAINEQFF
TGTGCCTGGAGTGTCCCCGCGATCAATGAGCAGTTCTTC
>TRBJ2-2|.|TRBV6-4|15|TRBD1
CASSEGGADTGELFF
TGTGCCAGCAGCGAAGGGGGCGCAGACACCGGGGAGCTGTTTTTT
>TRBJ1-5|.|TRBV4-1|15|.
CASSQEGGGRQPQHF
TGCGCCAGCAGCCAAGAGGGGGGGGGTAGGCAGCCCCAGCATTTT
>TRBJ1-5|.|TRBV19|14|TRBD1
CASSRGDSYQPQHF
TGTGCCAGTAGCAGGGGGGACAGCTATCAGCCCCAGCATTTT
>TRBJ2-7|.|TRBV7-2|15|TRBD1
CASSLDRAPSYEQYF
TGTGCCAGCAGCCTGGACAGGGCACCTTCCTACGAGCAGTACTTC
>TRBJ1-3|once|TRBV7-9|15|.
CASSSGGAFGNTIYF
TGTGCCAGCAGCTCAGGTGGTGCCTTCGGAAACACCATATATTTT
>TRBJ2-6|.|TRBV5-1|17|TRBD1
CASSSGQVPSGANVLTF
TGCGCCAGCAGCTCCGGACAGGTTCCCTCTGGGGCCAACGTCCTGACTTTC
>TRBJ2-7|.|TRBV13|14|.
CASSTRVAEYEQYF
TGTGCCAGCAGCACCCGGGTAGCGGAGTACGAGCAGTACTTC
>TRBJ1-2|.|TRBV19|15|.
CASSHILGAWDGYTF
TGTGCCAGTAGTCACATCCTGGGGGCTTGGGATGGCTACACCTTC
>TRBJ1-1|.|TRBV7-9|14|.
CSSSYGNVGTEAFF
TGTTCCAGCAGCTACGGGAATGTCGGCACTGAAGCTTTCTTT
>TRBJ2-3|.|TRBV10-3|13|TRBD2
CAITRTGGDTQYF
TGTGCCATCACCCGAACGGGAGGAGATACGCAGTATTTT
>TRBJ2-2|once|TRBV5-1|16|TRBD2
CASSWPSGIGTGELFF
TGCGCCAGCAGCTGGCCAAGCGGGATTGGCACCGGGGAGCTGTTTTTT
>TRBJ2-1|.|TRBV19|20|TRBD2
CASSAGQGGTSGRALNEQFF
TGTGCCAGTAGTGCGGGACAGGGTGGAACTAGCGGGAGGGCCCTCAATGAGCAGTTCTTC
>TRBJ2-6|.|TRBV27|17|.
CASSHIPGLSGANVLTF
TGTGCCAGCAGTCACATTCCGGGTCTCTCTGGGGCCAACGTCCTGACTTTC
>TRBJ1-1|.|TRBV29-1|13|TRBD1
CSVYHRGQIEAFF
TGCAGCGTATACCATCGGGGACAGATTGAAGCTTTCTTT
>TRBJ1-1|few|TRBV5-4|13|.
CASSPRQATEAFF
TGTGCCAGCAGCCCTAGACAGGCCACTGAAGCTTTCTTT
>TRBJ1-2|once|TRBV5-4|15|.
CASRPSSGFAYGYTF
TGTGCCAGCAGACCTTCGTCGGGATTCGCCTATGGCTACACCTTC
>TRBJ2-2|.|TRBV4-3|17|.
CASSLSIDRSLPGELFF
TGCGCCAGCAGCCTGAGTATTGACCGGAGCCTGCCCGGGGAGCTGTTTTTT
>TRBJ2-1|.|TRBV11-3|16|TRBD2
CASSPRETSGYNEQFF
TGTGCCAGCAGCCCGAGAGAGACTAGCGGATACAATGAGCAGTTCTTC
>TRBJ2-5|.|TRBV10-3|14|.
CAIAARGGGETQYF
TGTGCCATCGCTGCCCGTGGGGGAGGAGAGACCCAGTACTTC
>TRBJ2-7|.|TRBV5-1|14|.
CASRGTLESYEQYF
TGCGCCAGCAGAGGGACACTGGAATCCTACGAGCAGTACTTC
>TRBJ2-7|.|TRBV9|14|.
CASSVGIGAYEQYF
TGTGCCAGCAGCGTGGGTATAGGGGCCTACGAGCAGTACTTC
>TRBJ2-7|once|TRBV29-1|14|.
CSVRDRDSLYEQYF
TGCAGCGTCAGAGACCGGGACTCCCTCTACGAGCAGTACTTC
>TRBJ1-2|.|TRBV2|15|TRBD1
CASSTWGQSDYGYTF
TGTGCCAGCAGTACCTGGGGACAGAGTGACTATGGCTACACCTTC
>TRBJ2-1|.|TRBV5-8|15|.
CASSLGGSSYSEQFF
TGTGCCAGCAGCTTGGGAGGGAGCTCCTACAGTGAGCAGTTCTTC
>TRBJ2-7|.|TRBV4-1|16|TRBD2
CASSQVASSGAYEQYF
TGCGCCAGCAGCCAAGTCGCCTCTAGCGGGGCCTACGAGCAGTACTTC
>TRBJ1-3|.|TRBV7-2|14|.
CASSLAWQGNTIYF
TGTGCCAGCAGCTTAGCTTGGCAGGGAAACACCATATATTTT
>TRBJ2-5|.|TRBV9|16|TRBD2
CASSVSGTSPVETQYF
TGTGCCAGCAGCGTATCCGGGACTAGCCCAGTAGAGACCCAGTACTTC
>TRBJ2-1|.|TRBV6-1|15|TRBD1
CASSTGTDAYNEQFF
TGTGCCAGCAGTACCGGGACAGATGCCTACAATGAGCAGTTCTTC
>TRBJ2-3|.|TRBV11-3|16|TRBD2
CASSSLALAGADTQYF
TGTGCCAGCAGCTCCTTAGCACTAGCGGGAGCAGATACGCAGTATTTT
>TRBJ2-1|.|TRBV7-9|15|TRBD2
CASLGIAGGSNEQFF
TGTGCCAGCTTAGGGATAGCGGGAGGAAGCAATGAGCAGTTCTTC
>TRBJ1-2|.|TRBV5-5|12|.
CASSFSTSGYTF
TGTGCCAGCAGCTTCTCGACTTCCGGCTACACCTTC
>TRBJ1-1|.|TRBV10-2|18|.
CASSESEARTLLNTEAFF
TGCGCCAGCAGTGAGTCGGAGGCTCGGACCCTCCTCAACACTGAAGCTTTCTTT
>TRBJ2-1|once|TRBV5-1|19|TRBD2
CASSLQPTSGRSSYNEQFF
TGCGCCAGCAGCCTCCAACCTACTAGCGGGAGGAGCTCCTACAATGAGCAGTTCTTC
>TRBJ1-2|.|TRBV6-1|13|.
CASSYRQGNGYTF
TGTGCCAGCAGTTATCGGCAGGGGAATGGCTACACCTTC
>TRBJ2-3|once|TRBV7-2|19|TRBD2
CASSLVGLAGLESTDTQYF
TGTGCCAGCAGCTTAGTGGGACTAGCGGGATTGGAGAGCACAGATACGCAGTATTTT
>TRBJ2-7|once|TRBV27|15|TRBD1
CASSSTGTGRYEQYF
TGTGCCAGCAGTTCCACCGGGACAGGGCGCTACGAGCAGTACTTC
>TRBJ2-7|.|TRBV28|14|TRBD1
CASSHRDRAVEQYF
TGTGCCAGCAGCCACCGGGACAGGGCAGTCGAGCAGTACTTC
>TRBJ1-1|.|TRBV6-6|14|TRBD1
CASSYQGARTEAFF
TGTGCCAGCAGTTACCAGGGGGCGAGAACTGAAGCTTTCTTT
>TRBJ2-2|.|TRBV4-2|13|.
CASSQDYGGELFF
TGTGCCAGCAGCCAAGATTACGGCGGGGAGCTGTTTTTT
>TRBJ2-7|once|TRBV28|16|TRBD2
CASSLYSGTLSYEQYF
TGTGCCAGCAGTTTATATAGCGGGACTCTAAGCTACGAGCAGTACTTC
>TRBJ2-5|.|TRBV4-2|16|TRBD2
CASSQERAGGQETQYF
TGTGCCAGCAGCCAAGAACGAGCGGGAGGACAAGAGACCCAGTACTTC
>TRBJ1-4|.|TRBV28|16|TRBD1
CASSLWSGQGSEKLFF
TGTGCCAGCAGTTTATGGTCGGGACAGGGTAGCGAAAAACTGTTTTTT
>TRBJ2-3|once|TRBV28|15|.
CASSSPGERWDTQYF
TGTGCCAGCAGTTCCCCCGGGGAGAGGTGGGATACGCAGTATTTT
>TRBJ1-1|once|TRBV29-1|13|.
CSVEYGGYTEAFF
TGCAGCGTTGAATATGGGGGCTACACTGAAGCTTTCTTT
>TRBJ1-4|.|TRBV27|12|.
CASSFRGEKLFF
TGTGCCAGCAGTTTCCGGGGGGAAAAACTGTTTTTT
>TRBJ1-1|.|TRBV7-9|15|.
CASSFYRAGHTEAFF
TGTGCCAGCAGCTTTTACAGGGCTGGTCACACTGAAGCTTTCTTT
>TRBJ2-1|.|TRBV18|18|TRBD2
CASSPFLTSGSNDNEQFF
TGTGCCAGCTCGCCATTTTTGACTAGCGGGAGCAACGACAATGAGCAGTTCTTC
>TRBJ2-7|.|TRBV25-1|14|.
CASSLGGAAYEQYF
TGTGCCAGCAGCCTGGGGGGGGCCGCCTACGAGCAGTACTTC
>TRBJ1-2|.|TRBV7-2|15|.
CASSNLAADFYGYTF
TGTGCCAGCAGCAACCTTGCTGCGGACTTCTATGGCTACACCTTC
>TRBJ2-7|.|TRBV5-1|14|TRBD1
CASSPGTGSYEQYF
TGCGCCAGCAGCCCTGGGACAGGGTCCTACGAGCAGTACTTC
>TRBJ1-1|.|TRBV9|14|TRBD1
CASSPRDSVAEAFF
TGTGCCAGCAGCCCCCGGGACAGTGTAGCTGAAGCTTTCTTT